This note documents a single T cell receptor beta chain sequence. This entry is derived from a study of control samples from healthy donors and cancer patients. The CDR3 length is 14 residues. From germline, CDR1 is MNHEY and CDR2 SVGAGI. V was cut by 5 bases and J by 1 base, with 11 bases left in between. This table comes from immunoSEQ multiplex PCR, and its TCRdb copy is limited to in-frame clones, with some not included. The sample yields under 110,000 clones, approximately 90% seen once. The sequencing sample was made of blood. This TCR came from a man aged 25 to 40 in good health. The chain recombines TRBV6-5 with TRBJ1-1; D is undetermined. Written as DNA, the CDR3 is TGTGCCAGCAGTCCGTGGAGCGGGAACACTGAAGCTTTCTTT. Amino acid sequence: CASSPWSGNTEAFF.